This is a list of T cell receptor beta chains from one sample in a study of CXCR3-negative and CXCR3-positive naive CD8 T cells. TCRdb derives one entry per CDR3 protein from the 5' RACE reads, leaving out DNA. Recorded for this sample: around 50,000 distinct CDR3 sequences. Sequencing input: memory CD8+ T cells from blood. The origin of the receptors is a human donor in good health. Some clones in this sample may be carry-over from other donors' samples. Each CDR3 is given with its conserved first and last residue. Fields, in order: CDR3 protein, clone size, V gene, J gene. Some rows mark clone size as missing; the rest say once, few, many or name a class of expanded clone.

CDR3 protein: CASSQPGQNYEQYF; clone size: NA; V gene: TRBV4-2; J gene: TRBJ2-7
CDR3 protein: CSARDYRAQMNTEAFF; clone size: NA; V gene: TRBV20-1; J gene: TRBJ1-1
CDR3 protein: CASSWTGLGTEAFF; clone size: NA; V gene: TRBV5-1; J gene: TRBJ1-1
CDR3 protein: CASSYPGGQPQHF; clone size: NA; V gene: TRBV6-2/TRBV6-3; J gene: TRBJ1-5
CDR3 protein: CSVVPSGTDFLSTDTQYF; clone size: NA; V gene: TRBV29-1; J gene: TRBJ2-3
CDR3 protein: CSGATTGDEYYEQYF; clone size: NA; V gene: TRBV29-1; J gene: TRBJ2-7
CDR3 protein: CSVVGGGTDTQYF; clone size: NA; V gene: TRBV29-1; J gene: TRBJ2-3
CDR3 protein: CASGDASSTDTQYF; clone size: NA; V gene: TRBV10-3; J gene: TRBJ2-3
CDR3 protein: CASSLGTGVQTEAFF; clone size: NA; V gene: TRBV19; J gene: TRBJ1-1
CDR3 protein: CASLGTSGELFF; clone size: NA; V gene: TRBV7-3; J gene: TRBJ2-2
CDR3 protein: CASSQAFGAGSTDTQYF; clone size: NA; V gene: TRBV3-1; J gene: TRBJ2-3
CDR3 protein: CASSRAQDTQYF; clone size: NA; V gene: TRBV12-3/TRBV12-4; J gene: TRBJ2-3
CDR3 protein: CASSLARDRVYTGELFF; clone size: NA; V gene: TRBV7-2; J gene: TRBJ2-2
CDR3 protein: CSVRSTSSYEQYF; clone size: NA; V gene: TRBV29-1; J gene: TRBJ2-7
CDR3 protein: CASSSLQGRRGEAFF; clone size: NA; V gene: TRBV11-2; J gene: TRBJ1-1
CDR3 protein: CASTPRDRGADEKLFF; clone size: NA; V gene: TRBV12-3/TRBV12-4; J gene: TRBJ1-4
CDR3 protein: CASRPDSQETQYF; clone size: NA; V gene: TRBV4-1; J gene: TRBJ2-5
CDR3 protein: CSVPGQEKSYGYTF; clone size: NA; V gene: TRBV29-1; J gene: TRBJ1-2
CDR3 protein: CASSRDGPYEQYF; clone size: NA; V gene: TRBV12-3/TRBV12-4; J gene: TRBJ2-7
CDR3 protein: CASTYISGGDTEAFF; clone size: NA; V gene: TRBV12-3/TRBV12-4; J gene: TRBJ1-1
CDR3 protein: CSVLQGVDGYTF; clone size: NA; V gene: TRBV29-1; J gene: TRBJ1-2
CDR3 protein: CASSAPGQGLGGETQYF; clone size: NA; V gene: TRBV5-1; J gene: TRBJ2-5
CDR3 protein: CASRSGREAFF; clone size: NA; V gene: TRBV12-3/TRBV12-4; J gene: TRBJ1-1
CDR3 protein: CASSQGFAVSNQPQHF; clone size: NA; V gene: TRBV23-1; J gene: TRBJ1-5
CDR3 protein: CASSPNRGRYFEQYF; clone size: NA; V gene: TRBV28; J gene: TRBJ2-7
CDR3 protein: CASRTAGGIYNEQFF; clone size: NA; V gene: TRBV7-8; J gene: TRBJ2-1
CDR3 protein: CASSQESGSSYEQYF; clone size: NA; V gene: TRBV4-2; J gene: TRBJ2-7
CDR3 protein: CASSLSEVSYGYTF; clone size: NA; V gene: TRBV28; J gene: TRBJ1-2
CDR3 protein: CASSWTAGASYNEQFF; clone size: medium-sized; V gene: TRBV5-6; J gene: TRBJ2-1
CDR3 protein: CSAWDVDNEQFF; clone size: NA; V gene: TRBV29-1; J gene: TRBJ2-1
CDR3 protein: CASKVAGELNEQFF; clone size: NA; V gene: TRBV6-4; J gene: TRBJ2-1
CDR3 protein: CSVEEAPRGQPQHF; clone size: NA; V gene: TRBV29-1; J gene: TRBJ1-5
CDR3 protein: CSASPQRVITDTQYF; clone size: NA; V gene: TRBV20-1; J gene: TRBJ2-3
CDR3 protein: CASSRGLAYNEQFF; clone size: NA; V gene: TRBV19; J gene: TRBJ2-1
CDR3 protein: CASSYPSLGVGAKNIQYF; clone size: NA; V gene: TRBV6-2/TRBV6-3; J gene: TRBJ2-4
CDR3 protein: CASSEGGTAYTGELFF; clone size: NA; V gene: TRBV9; J gene: TRBJ2-2
CDR3 protein: CSARDLGGPNEQFF; clone size: NA; V gene: TRBV20-1; J gene: TRBJ2-1
CDR3 protein: CASSVEVYEQYF; clone size: NA; V gene: TRBV9; J gene: TRBJ2-7
CDR3 protein: CASSYWGSNTEAFF; clone size: NA; V gene: TRBV6-6; J gene: TRBJ1-1
CDR3 protein: CSVGGGLYSLSGYTF; clone size: NA; V gene: TRBV29-1; J gene: TRBJ1-2
CDR3 protein: CASKPGSYEQYF; clone size: NA; V gene: TRBV21-1; J gene: TRBJ2-7
CDR3 protein: CASSLLGEDTEAFF; clone size: NA; V gene: TRBV7-9; J gene: TRBJ1-1
CDR3 protein: CASSGPRRGEPYYGYTF; clone size: NA; V gene: TRBV5-1; J gene: TRBJ1-2
CDR3 protein: CSVVAGGKLDEQFF; clone size: NA; V gene: TRBV29-1; J gene: TRBJ2-1
CDR3 protein: CASSLGAEVETQYF; clone size: NA; V gene: TRBV14; J gene: TRBJ2-5
CDR3 protein: CASSLVPGEPIGNTIYF; clone size: NA; V gene: TRBV7-8; J gene: TRBJ1-3
CDR3 protein: CASSSSGRGNQPQHF; clone size: NA; V gene: TRBV9; J gene: TRBJ1-5
CDR3 protein: CVSSLIWGAEYEQYF; clone size: NA; V gene: TRBV5-6; J gene: TRBJ2-7
CDR3 protein: CSVLDREEENIQYF; clone size: NA; V gene: TRBV29-1; J gene: TRBJ2-4
CDR3 protein: CASSSTTGPYEQYF; clone size: NA; V gene: TRBV7-9; J gene: TRBJ2-7
CDR3 protein: CASSLLQLAEAFF; clone size: NA; V gene: TRBV18; J gene: TRBJ1-1
CDR3 protein: CASSETDSYGYTF; clone size: NA; V gene: TRBV6-1; J gene: TRBJ1-2
CDR3 protein: CSVPGQRSTGELFF; clone size: NA; V gene: TRBV29-1; J gene: TRBJ2-2